This T cell receptor beta chain comes out of a study of blood T cell repertoires in COVID-19. For the study at large: From the United States, Italy and Spain came samples of acute and convalescent COVID-19.

Method: immunoSEQ multiplex PCR; TCRdb's copy keeps in-frame clones and lacks some. This sample has hundreds of thousands of clones, with approximately 86% found just once. The participants were between about 18 and 90 years old and came from 24 US areas. Clinical history reported by participants formed the basis on which cohorts were assigned. The ends were cut back, 8 bases at V and 5 bases at J, with 13 bases in the middle. The CDR3 loop spans 11 amino acids. CDR1 is GTSNPN, CDR2 SVGIG, per germline (reference sequence). The chain links TRBV30 to TRBJ2-7; D may be TRBD1 (6 bases). Sequenced sample: PBMCs or T cells enriched from blood (not recorded which). This TCR was recovered from a woman in her forties with acute COVID-19. CDR3 loop: CAGDRFNEQYF. The CDR3 region has the DNA TGTGCCGGAGACAGGTTCAACGAGCAGTACTTC.